This T cell receptor beta chain was sequenced in a study of cytomegalovirus exposure and HLA in healthy donors. Study-level findings and limits: According to an earlier analysis, most TCR beta V segments yielded productive rearrangements about 87% or about 30% of the time.

Trimming pared 5 bases from V and 0 bases from J, leaving 8 bases between. Germline CDR1 SGHTA, CDR2 FQGTGA. The CDR3 extends over 15 amino acids. It was with 60 Vbeta and 13 Jbeta primers that the PCR ran. Only in-frame clones appear in the TCRdb table, and some are missing; sequencing was by immunoSEQ multiplex PCR. The sample yields roughly 160,000 clones, 84% seen once. Comments on this clone: Antigen specificity is unknown.

This clonotype was obtained from a boy aged 2-9 years in good health and CMV-seronegative. The rearrangement joins TRBV7-3 to TRBJ2-6; no reliable D call. The specimen sequenced was PBMCs. The CDR3 region is CASSPTGSGANVLTF. The CDR3 nucleotides read TGTGCCAGCAGCCCCACCGGCTCTGGGGCCAACGTCCTGACTTTC.